This T cell receptor (beta chain) was retrieved from a study of blood T cell repertoires in COVID-19. Study-wide background: PBMCs, B-cell-depleted T cells, or T cells provided the cDNA or gDNA that made up the material.

From germline, CDR1 is SGDLS and CDR2 YYNGEE. The CDR3 has 15 amino acids. V dropped 0 bases and J dropped 4; count of bases not matched to a gene: 4. The table came from immunoSEQ multiplex PCR; TCRdb's copy has only in-frame clones and leaves some out. The table lists 150,000 to 200,000 clones, approximately 84% of them singletons. This receptor was identified in a woman between 50 and 59 years old with COVID-19, enrolled during active disease. Sequences were obtained from peripheral blood. The gene calls are TRBV9 and TRBJ2-3; 8 bases are a match to TRBD2. The CDR3 DNA reads as TGTGCCAGCAGCGTAGCGGGGGGGCGGGCAGATACGCAGTATTTT. Protein sequence: CASSVAGGRADTQYF. The whole variable domain, filled in from reference TRBV9 and TRBJ2-3, reads DSGVTQTPKHLITATGQRVTLRCSPRSGDLSVYWYQQSLDQGLQFLIQYYNGEERAKGNILERFSAQQFPDLHSELNLSSLELGDSALYFCASSVAGGRADTQYFGPGTRLTVL.